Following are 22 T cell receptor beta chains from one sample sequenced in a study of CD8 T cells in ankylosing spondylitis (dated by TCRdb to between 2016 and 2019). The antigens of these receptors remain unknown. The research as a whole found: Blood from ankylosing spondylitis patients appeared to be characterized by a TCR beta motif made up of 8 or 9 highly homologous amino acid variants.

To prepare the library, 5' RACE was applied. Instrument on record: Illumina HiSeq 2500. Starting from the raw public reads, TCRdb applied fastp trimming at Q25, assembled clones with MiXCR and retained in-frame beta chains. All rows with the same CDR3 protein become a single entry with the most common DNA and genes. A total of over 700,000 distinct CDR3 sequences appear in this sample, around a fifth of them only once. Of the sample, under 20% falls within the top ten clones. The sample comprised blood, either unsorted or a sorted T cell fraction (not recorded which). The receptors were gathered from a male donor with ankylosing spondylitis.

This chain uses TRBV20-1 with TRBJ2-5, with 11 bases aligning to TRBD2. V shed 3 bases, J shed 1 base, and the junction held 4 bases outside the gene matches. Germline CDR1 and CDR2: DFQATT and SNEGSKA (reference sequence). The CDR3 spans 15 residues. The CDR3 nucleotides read TGCAGTGCTAGCATGGGACTAGCGGCCCAAGAGACCCAGTACTTC. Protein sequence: CSASMGLAAQETQYF.

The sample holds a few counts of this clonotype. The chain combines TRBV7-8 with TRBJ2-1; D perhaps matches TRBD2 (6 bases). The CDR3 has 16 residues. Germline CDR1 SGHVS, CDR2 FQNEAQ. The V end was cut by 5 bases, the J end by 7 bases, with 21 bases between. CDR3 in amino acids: CASSPTADLTRNEQFF. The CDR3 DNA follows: TGTGCCAGCAGCCCTACCGCTGACCTGACTAGGAATGAGCAGTTCTTC.

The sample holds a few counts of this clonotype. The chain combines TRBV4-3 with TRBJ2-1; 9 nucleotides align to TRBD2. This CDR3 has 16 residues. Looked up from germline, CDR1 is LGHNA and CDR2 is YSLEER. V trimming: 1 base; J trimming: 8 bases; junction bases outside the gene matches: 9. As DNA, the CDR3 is TGCGCCAGCAGCCAAGTAGGGCTAGCGGGGAACTATGAGCAGTTCTTC. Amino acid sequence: CASSQVGLAGNYEQFF.

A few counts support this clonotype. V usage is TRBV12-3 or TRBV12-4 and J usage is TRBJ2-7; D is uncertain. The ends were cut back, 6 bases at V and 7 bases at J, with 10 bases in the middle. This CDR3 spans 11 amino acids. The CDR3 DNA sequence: TGTGCCAGCAGCTCGTCGTGGGAGCAGTACTTC. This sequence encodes CASSSSWEQYF.

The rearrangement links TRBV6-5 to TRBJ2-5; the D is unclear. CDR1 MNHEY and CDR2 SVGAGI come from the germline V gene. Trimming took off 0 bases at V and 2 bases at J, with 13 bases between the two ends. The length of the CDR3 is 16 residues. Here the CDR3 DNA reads TGTGCCAGCAGTTACTCGGTGATGGCAGAACAAGAGACCCAGTACTTC. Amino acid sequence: CASSYSVMAEQETQYF.

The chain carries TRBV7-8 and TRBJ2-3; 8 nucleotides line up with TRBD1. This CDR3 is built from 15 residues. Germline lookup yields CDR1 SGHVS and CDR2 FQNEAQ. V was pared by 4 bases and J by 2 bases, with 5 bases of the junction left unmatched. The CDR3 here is CASSWDRIPTDTQYF. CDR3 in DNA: TGTGCCAGCAGCTGGGACAGGATTCCCACAGATACGCAGTATTTT. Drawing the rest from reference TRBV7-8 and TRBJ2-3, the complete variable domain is GAGVSQSPRYKVAKRGQDVALRCDPISGHVSLFWYQQALGQGPEFLTYFQNEAQLDKSGLPSDRFFAERPEGSVSTLKIQRTQQEDSAVYLCASSWDRIPTDTQYFGPGTRLTVL.

Written as DNA, the CDR3 is TGCGCCAGCAGCCTCACACAGGGGGCCGGGGAGCTGTTTTTT. Amino acids: CASSLTQGAGELFF. The chain links TRBV4-1 to TRBJ2-2; 8 nucleotides match TRBD1. V shed 4 bases, J shed 6 bases, and the junction held 4 bases outside the gene matches. The CDR3 consists of 14 residues. Germline V lookup: CDR1 MGHRA, CDR2 YSYEKL.

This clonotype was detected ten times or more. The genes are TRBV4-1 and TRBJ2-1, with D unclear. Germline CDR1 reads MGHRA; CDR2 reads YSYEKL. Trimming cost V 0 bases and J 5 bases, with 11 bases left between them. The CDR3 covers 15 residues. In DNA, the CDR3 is TGCGCCAGCAGCCAAGAAGGTAGGAACAACAATGAGCAGTTCTTC. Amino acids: CASSQEGRNNNEQFF.

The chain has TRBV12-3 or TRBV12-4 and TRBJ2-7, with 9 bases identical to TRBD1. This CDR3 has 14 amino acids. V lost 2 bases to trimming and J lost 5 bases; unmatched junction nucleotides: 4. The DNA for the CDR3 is TGTGCCAGCAGTTTAAACAGGGGGCTTGACGAGCAGTACTTC. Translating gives CASSLNRGLDEQYF.

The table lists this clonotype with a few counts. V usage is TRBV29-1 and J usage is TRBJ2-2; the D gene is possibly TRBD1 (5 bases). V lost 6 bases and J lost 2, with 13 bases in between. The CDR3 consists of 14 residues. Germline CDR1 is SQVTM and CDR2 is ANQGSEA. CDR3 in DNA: TGCAGCGTCCCCTCAGGGTTCAACACCGGGGAGCTGTTTTTT. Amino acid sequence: CSVPSGFNTGELFF.

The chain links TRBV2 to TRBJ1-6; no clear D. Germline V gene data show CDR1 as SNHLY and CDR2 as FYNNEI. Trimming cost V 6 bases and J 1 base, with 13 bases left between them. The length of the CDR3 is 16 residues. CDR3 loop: CASSTYSGSYNSPLHF. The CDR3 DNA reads TGTGCCAGCAGCACCTACAGCGGGTCCTATAATTCACCCCTCCACTTT. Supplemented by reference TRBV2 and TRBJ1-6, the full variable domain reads EPEVTQTPSHQVTQMGQEVILRCVPISNHLYFYWYRQILGQKVEFLVSFYNNEISEKSEIFDDQFSVERPDGSNFTLKIRSTKLEDSAMYFCASSTYSGSYNSPLHFGNGTRLTVT.

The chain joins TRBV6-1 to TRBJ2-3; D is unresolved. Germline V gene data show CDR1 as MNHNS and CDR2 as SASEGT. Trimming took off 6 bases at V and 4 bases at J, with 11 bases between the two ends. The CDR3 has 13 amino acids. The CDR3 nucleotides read TGTGCCAGCAGACTAATGATCGCAGATACGCAGTATTTT. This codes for CASRLMIADTQYF.

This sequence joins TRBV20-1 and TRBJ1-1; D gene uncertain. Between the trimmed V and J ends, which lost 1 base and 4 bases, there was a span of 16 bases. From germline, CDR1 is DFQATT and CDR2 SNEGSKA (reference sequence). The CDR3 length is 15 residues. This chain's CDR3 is CSARGSGEFFTEAFF. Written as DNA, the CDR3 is TGCAGTGCTAGAGGATCCGGGGAATTCTTCACTGAAGCTTTCTTT.

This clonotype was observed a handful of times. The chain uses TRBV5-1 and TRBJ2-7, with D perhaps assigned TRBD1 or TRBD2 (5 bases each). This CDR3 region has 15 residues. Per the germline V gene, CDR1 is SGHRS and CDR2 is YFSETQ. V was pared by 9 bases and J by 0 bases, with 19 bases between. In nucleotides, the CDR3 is TGCGCCACCACTCGGGGCGATGGGGGCTCCTACGAGCAGTACTTC. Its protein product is CATTRGDGGSYEQYF. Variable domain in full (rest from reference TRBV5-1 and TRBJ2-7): KAGVTQTPRYLIKTRGQQVTLSCSPISGHRSVSWYQQTPGQGLQFLFEYFSETQRNKGNFPGRFSGRQFSNSRSEMNVSTLELGDSALYLCATTRGDGGSYEQYFGPGTRLTVT.

This CDR3 reads CASSELPDSNEQFF. CDR3 coding DNA: TGTGCCAGCAGTGAACTCCCGGACAGCAATGAGCAGTTCTTC. The chain is built from TRBV6-1 and TRBJ2-1, with D perhaps matching TRBD1 (6 bases). CDR1 MNHNS and CDR2 SASEGT come from the germline V gene. This CDR3 has 14 amino acids. Trimming stripped 2 bases from V and 6 bases from J, with 11 bases between.

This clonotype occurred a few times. Here the CDR3 DNA reads TGTGCCAGCAGTTATGGCACTAGCGGGAGGGGCAATGAGCAGTTCTTC. Translation gives CASSYGTSGRGNEQFF. The chain links TRBV6-5 to TRBJ2-1, with 13 bases lining up with TRBD2. Germline V lookup: CDR1 MNHEY, CDR2 SVGAGI. The CDR3 totals 16 residues. V dropped 3 bases and J dropped 6; count of bases not matched to a gene: 5.

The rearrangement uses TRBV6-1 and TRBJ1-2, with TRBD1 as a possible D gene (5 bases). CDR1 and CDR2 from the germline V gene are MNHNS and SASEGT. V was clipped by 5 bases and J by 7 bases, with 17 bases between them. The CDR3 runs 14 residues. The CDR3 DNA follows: TGTGCCAGCAGTCCGTGGTGGGGGATCGTTGGCTACACCTTC. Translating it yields CASSPWWGIVGYTF.

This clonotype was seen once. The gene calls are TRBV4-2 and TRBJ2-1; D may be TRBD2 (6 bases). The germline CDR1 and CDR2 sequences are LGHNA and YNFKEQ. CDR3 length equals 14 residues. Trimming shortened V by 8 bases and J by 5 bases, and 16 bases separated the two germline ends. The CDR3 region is CASGLRASHNEQFF. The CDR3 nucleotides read TGTGCCAGCGGACTACGGGCCAGCCACAATGAGCAGTTCTTC.

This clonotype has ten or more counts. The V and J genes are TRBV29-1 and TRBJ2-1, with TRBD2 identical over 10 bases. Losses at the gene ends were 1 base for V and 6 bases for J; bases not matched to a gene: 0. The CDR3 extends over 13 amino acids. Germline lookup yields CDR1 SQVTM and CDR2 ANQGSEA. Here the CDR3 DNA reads TGCAGCGTTGAAGTAGCGGGGGGCAATGAGCAGTTCTTC. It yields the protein CSVEVAGGNEQFF.

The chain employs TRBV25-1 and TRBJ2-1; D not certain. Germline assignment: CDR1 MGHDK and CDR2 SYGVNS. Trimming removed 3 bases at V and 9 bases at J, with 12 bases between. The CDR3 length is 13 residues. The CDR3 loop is CASSDGRAAEQFF. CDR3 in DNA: TGTGCCAGCAGTGACGGTCGGGCGGCTGAGCAGTTCTTC.

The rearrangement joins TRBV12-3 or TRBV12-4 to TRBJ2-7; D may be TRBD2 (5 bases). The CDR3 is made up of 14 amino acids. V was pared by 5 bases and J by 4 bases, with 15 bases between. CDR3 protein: CASSHRVGSYEQYF. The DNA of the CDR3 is TGTGCCAGCAGTCACCGCGTGGGGAGTTACGAGCAGTACTTC.

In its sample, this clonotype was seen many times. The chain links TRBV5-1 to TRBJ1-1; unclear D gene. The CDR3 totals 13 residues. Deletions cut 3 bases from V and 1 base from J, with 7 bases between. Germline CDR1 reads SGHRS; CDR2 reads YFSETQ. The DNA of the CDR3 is TGCGCCAGCAGCTCCCGGGCGAACACTGAAGCTTTCTTT. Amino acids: CASSSRANTEAFF.